The T cell receptor beta chain under discussion was sequenced for a study of human T cells and chemical hapten exposure. The sample's time point: patch test 2, 6 weeks after DPC sensitization. Treatment here: therapeutic diphenylcyclopropenone sensitization with weekly scalp DPC. Each CDR3 protein gets one entry after TCRdb re-called the RACE reads with MiXCR. The sample has about 50,000 distinct CDR3 sequences; just under 10% are singletons. This clonotype was picked up many times. This TCR came from a woman aged 45-59 years with alopecia areata. Some clones in this sample may be carry-over from other donors' samples. Sequences were derived from whole blood, sampled in connection with sensitization to the hapten diphenylcyclopropenone (DPC).

The DNA of the CDR3 is TGTGCCACCAGAGTACAGGGAAATCAGCCCCAGCATTTT. Translation: CATRVQGNQPQHF. The chain has TRBV15 and TRBJ1-5, with D tentatively TRBD1 (6 bases). V lost 6 bases and J lost 4, with 10 bases in between. Germline V lookup: CDR1 LNHNV, CDR2 YYDKDF (reference sequence). The CDR3 is 13 amino acids.